This record covers a single T cell receptor beta chain. In the original analysis: From reference gene primer amplification, estimates of nucleated cell counts were derived. Data came from immunoSEQ multiplex PCR; TCRdb stores just in-frame clones and leaves some out. Clone size and V and J calls were adopted from that table, with D and trimming inferred from the DNA. The sample yields some 260,000 clones, roughly 77% seen once. The sample originates from a study of blood T cell repertoires in COVID-19. Overall study context: The United States, Italy and Spain were the sources of the acute and convalescent COVID-19 samples. PBMCs, B-cell-depleted T cells, or T cells were the source of the cDNA or gDNA that made up the material.

Trimming stripped 2 bases from V and 4 bases from J, with 7 bases between. The CDR3 runs to 13 residues. The chain is built from TRBV12-3 or TRBV12-4 and TRBJ2-3; D is unresolved. The receptor was isolated from a woman of 80 years or more with acute or convalescent COVID-19. Sequencing was done on a sample of peripheral blood. CDR3 sequence reads: CASSLFRSDTQYF. CDR3 DNA sequence: TGTGCCAGCAGTTTATTCCGGTCAGATACGCAGTATTTT.